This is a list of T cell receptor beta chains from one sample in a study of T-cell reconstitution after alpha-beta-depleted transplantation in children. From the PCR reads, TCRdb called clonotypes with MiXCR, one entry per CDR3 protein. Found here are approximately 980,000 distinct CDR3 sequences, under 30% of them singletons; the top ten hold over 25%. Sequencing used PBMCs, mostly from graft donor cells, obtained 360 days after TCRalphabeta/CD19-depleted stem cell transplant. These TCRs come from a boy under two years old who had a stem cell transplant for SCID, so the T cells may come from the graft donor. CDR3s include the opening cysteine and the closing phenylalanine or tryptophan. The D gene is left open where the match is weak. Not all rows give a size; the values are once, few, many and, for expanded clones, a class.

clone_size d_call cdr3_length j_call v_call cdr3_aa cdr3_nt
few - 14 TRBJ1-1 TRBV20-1 CSASGGSGNTEAFF TGCAGTGCTAGCGGGGGCTCCGGGAACACTGAAGCTTTCTTT
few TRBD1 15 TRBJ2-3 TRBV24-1 CATSDQDRVRDTQYF TGTGCCACCAGTGATCAAGACAGGGTTAGGGATACGCAGTATTTT
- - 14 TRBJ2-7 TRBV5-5 CASRVGTRGNEQYF TGTGCCAGCAGAGTGGGGACACGAGGTAACGAGCAGTACTTC
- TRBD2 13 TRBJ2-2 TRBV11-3 CASSPGRTGELFF TGTGCCAGCAGCCCCGGGAGGACCGGGGAGCTGTTTTTT
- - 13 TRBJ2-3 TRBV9 CASGGISTDTQYF TGTGCCAGCGGCGGGATTAGCACAGATACGCAGTATTTT
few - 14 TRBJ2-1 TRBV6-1 CASNRDQINNEQFF TGTGCCAGCAACCGGGACCAAATCAACAATGAGCAGTTCTTC
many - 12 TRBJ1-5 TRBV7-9 CASSFTGQPQHF TGTGCCAGCAGTTTTACGGGGCAGCCCCAGCATTTT
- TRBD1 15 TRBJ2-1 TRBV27 CASSKRQGYNNEQFF TGTGCCAGCAGCAAAAGACAGGGTTACAACAATGAGCAGTTCTTC
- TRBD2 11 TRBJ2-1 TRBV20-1 CSAYLAGEQFF TGCAGTGCCTACCTAGCGGGGGAGCAGTTCTTC
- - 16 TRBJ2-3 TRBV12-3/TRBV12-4 CASSPQGGMSTDTQYF TGTGCCAGCAGTCCCCAGGGGGGAATGAGCACAGATACGCAGTATTTT
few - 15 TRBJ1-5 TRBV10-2 CASSVSAIPNQPQHF TGCGCCAGCAGTGTGTCGGCCATCCCCAATCAGCCCCAGCATTTT
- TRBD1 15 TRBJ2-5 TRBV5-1 CASSLANRGQETQYF TGCGCCAGCAGCTTGGCCAACAGGGGCCAAGAGACCCAGTACTTC
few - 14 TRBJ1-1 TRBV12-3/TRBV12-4 CASSLVPKTFEAFF TGTGCCAGCAGTTTAGTGCCCAAGACATTTGAAGCTTTCTTT
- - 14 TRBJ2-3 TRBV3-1 CASSSRGSLDTQYF TGTGCCAGCAGCTCCCGGGGTTCGTTAGATACGCAGTATTTT
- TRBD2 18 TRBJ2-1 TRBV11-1 CASSLVGKRGVYYNEQFF TGTGCCAGCAGCTTGGTCGGAAAGCGGGGGGTCTATTACAATGAGCAGTTCTTC
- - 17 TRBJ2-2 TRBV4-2 CASSPSWGFFFTGELFF TGTGCCAGCAGCCCAAGTTGGGGGTTTTTCTTCACCGGGGAGCTGTTTTTT
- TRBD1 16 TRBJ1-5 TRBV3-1 CASSLGTAATNQPQHF TGTGCCAGCAGCCTCGGGACAGCTGCTACAAATCAGCCCCAGCATTTT
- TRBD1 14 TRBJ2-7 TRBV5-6 CASSLYDRVYEQYF TGTGCCAGCAGCTTGTATGACAGGGTCTACGAGCAGTACTTC
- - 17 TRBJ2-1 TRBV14 CASSQTRGGAPYNEQFF TGTGCCAGCAGCCAAACTAGGGGGGGGGCGCCCTACAATGAGCAGTTCTTC
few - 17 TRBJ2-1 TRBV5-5 CASSLYEADDGYNEQFF TGTGCCAGCAGCTTGTACGAGGCAGATGACGGATACAATGAGCAGTTCTTC
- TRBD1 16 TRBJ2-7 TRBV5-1 CASSWGTGRYSYEQYF TGCGCCAGCAGCTGGGGGACAGGGAGATACTCCTACGAGCAGTACTTC
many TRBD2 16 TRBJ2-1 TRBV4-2 CASSQGASGGYNEQFF TGTGCCAGCAGCCAAGGCGCTAGCGGGGGATACAATGAGCAGTTCTTC
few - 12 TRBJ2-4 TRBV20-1 CSAGLVKNIQYF TGCAGTGCGGGGTTAGTCAAAAACATTCAGTACTTC
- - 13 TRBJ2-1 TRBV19 CASSTIRYNEQFF TGTGCCAGTAGTACAATTCGCTACAATGAGCAGTTCTTC
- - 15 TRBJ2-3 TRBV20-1 CSAHRGLISTDTQYF TGCAGTGCTCATAGGGGACTCATCAGCACAGATACGCAGTATTTT
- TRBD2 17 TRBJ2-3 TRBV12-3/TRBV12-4 CASSFQSGGGRTDTQYF TGTGCCAGCAGTTTTCAAAGCGGGGGGGGCAGGACAGATACGCAGTATTTT
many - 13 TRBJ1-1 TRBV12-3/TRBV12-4 CASSFREGAEAFF TGTGCCAGCAGTTTTAGGGAGGGCGCTGAAGCTTTCTTT
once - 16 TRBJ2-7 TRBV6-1 CASSLWSSRVFYEQYF TGTGCCAGCAGCCTCTGGTCCTCTAGAGTATTCTACGAGCAGTACTTC
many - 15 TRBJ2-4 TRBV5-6 CASSPRQWAKNIQYF TGTGCCAGCAGCCCCCGACAGTGGGCCAAAAACATTCAGTACTTC
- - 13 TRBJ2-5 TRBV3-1 CATTGTPPGTQYF TGTGCCACCACCGGGACTCCCCCGGGGACCCAGTACTTC
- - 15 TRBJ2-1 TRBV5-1 CASSLGGAADNEQFF TGCGCCAGCAGCTTAGGGGGGGCAGCGGACAATGAGCAGTTCTTC
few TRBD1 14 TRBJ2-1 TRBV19 CASTDRASYNEQFF TGTGCCTCGACGGACAGGGCTTCCTACAATGAGCAGTTCTTC
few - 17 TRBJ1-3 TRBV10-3 CAIRKYRQSMTGNTIYF TGTGCCATCAGGAAGTATAGACAATCGATGACTGGAAACACCATATATTTT
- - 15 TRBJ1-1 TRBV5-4 CASSYLTGPNTEAFF TGTGCCAGCAGCTACCTGACAGGACCGAACACTGAAGCTTTCTTT
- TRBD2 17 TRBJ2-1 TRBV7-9 CASSLGEAGGLDNEQFF TGTGCCAGCAGCTTAGGGGAAGCGGGGGGTCTCGACAATGAGCAGTTCTTC
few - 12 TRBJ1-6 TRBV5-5 CASSTGASPLHF TGTGCCAGCAGCACGGGAGCTTCACCCCTCCACTTT
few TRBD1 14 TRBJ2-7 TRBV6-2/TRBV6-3 CASGNGTGFYEQYF TGTGCCAGCGGGAACGGGACAGGGTTCTACGAGCAGTACTTC
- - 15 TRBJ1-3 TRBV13 CASSSRQNSGNTIFF TGTGCCAGCAGCTCCCGACAGAACTCTGGAAACACCATATTTTTT
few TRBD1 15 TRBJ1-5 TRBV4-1 CASSQGTGENQPQHF TGCGCCAGCAGCCAGGGGACAGGGGAGAATCAGCCCCAGCATTTT
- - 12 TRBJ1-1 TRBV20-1 CSARSPNTEAFF TGCAGTGCTAGAAGCCCGAACACTGAAGCTTTCTTT
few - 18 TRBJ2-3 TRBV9 CASSVRWGGPLSTDTQYF TGTGCCAGCAGCGTACGGTGGGGGGGCCCCCTTAGCACAGATACGCAGTATTTT
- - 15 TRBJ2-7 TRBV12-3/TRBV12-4 CASSDEGVSLYEQYF TGTGCCAGCAGTGATGAGGGGGTCTCTCTCTACGAGCAGTACTTC
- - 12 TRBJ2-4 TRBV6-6 CASSDDRNIQYF TGTGCCAGCAGTGACGACAGAAACATTCAGTACTTC
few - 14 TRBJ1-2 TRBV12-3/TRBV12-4 CASSYKGLNYGYTF TGTGCCAGCAGTTATAAGGGCTTAAACTATGGCTACACCTTC
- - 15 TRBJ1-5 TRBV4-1 CASSQELAVYQPQHF TGCGCCAGCAGCCAAGAATTGGCAGTATATCAGCCCCAGCATTTT
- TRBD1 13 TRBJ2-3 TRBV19 CASNTGGRDTQYF TGTGCCAGCAATACAGGGGGCCGAGATACGCAGTATTTT
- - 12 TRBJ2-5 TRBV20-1 CSASPRLETQYF TGCAGTGCTAGCCCCCGGTTGGAGACCCAGTACTTC
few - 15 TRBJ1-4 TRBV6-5 CASGYLLGLNEKLFF TGTGCCAGCGGATACCTTCTGGGGCTTAATGAAAAACTGTTTTTT
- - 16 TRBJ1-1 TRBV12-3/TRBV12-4 CASSLDPLEEETEAFF TGTGCCAGCAGTTTAGACCCGTTGGAGGAGGAGACTGAAGCTTTCTTT
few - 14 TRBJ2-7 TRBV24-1 CATSDGQPSYEQYF TGTGCCACCAGTGATGGACAGCCCTCCTACGAGCAGTACTTC
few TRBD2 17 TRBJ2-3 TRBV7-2 CASSLRGGALGADTQYF TGTGCCAGCAGCTTACGCGGGGGGGCGCTTGGGGCAGATACGCAGTATTTT
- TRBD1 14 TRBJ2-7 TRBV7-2 CASSYEGQGTEQYF TGTGCCAGCAGCTATGAAGGACAGGGGACCGAGCAGTACTTC
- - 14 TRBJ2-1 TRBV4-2 CASSQEAMGYEQFF TGTGCCAGCAGCCAAGAAGCCATGGGGTATGAGCAGTTCTTC